This TCR beta chain was sequenced in a study of T cells in Graves' hyperthyroidism and ophthalmopathy. Background on the study: Before treatment of any kind, peripheral blood was taken at initial diagnosis.

Points on this clonotype: Its antigen is still unknown.

Overall study results and limits: Within blood appeared most thyroid clonotypes that had expanded above 0.001.

RNA transcripts yielded amplified TCR beta CDR3 regions. The HTBI primer set was used in a first-round RT-PCR of the TCR CDR3. TCRdb passed the multiplex PCR reads through MiXCR, listing each CDR3 protein once. The data contain more than 500,000 distinct CDR3 sequences, approximately 14% of them singletons. This CDR3 region has 14 residues. Germline loops: CDR1 SGHRS, CDR2 YFSETQ. V was clipped by 4 bases and J by 6 bases; unmatched bases: 6. This clonotype was obtained from a middle-aged woman with Graves' ophthalmopathy. Material for sequencing was blood. J is TRBJ2-2 and V is TRBV5-1, with 7 bases fitting TRBD2. The CDR3 loop is CASSRVAGAGELFF. The DNA of the CDR3 is TGCGCCAGCAGCAGAGTGGCGGGAGCCGGGGAGCTGTTTTTT.